The text below deals with one T cell receptor (beta chain). This sample's time point: persistent/refractory GD, antithyroid drugs over 5 years with positive TRAb. PBMC-extracted RNA yielded the TCR library. Trimming took 2 bases from V and 7 from J; bases not matched to a gene: 11. Germline lookup yields CDR1 LNHNV and CDR2 YYDKDF (reference sequence). The CDR3 spans 18 residues. This sample is drawn from a study of regulatory T cells in long-lasting Graves disease. Arm-PCR with iRepertoire HTBI primers amplified the CDR3 regions for these TCR beta libraries. TCRdb reprocessed the multiplex PCR reads via MiXCR and lists one record per CDR3 protein. This sample yields more than 300,000 distinct CDR3 sequences, of which roughly 21% are seen a single time; 25% to 35% belongs to the top ten.

The receptor was derived from a female donor with Graves disease. The chain recombines TRBV15 with TRBJ2-2; 12 nucleotides agree with TRBD2. The sample here was peripheral blood mononuclear cells (PBMCs), taken when the disease was refractory, from a patient treated with antithyroid drugs. Written as DNA, the CDR3 is TGTGCCACCAGCAGACCTAGCGGGAGGGCCGGGGAAAGCGGGGAGCTGTTTTTT. Residues: CATSRPSGRAGESGELFF. The full variable domain, completed using reference TRBV15 and TRBJ2-2, is DAMVIQNPRYQVTQFGKPVTLSCSQTLNHNVMYWYQQKSSQAPKLLFHYYDKDFNNEADTPDNFQSRRPNTSFCFLDIRSPGLGDTAMYLCATSRPSGRAGESGELFFGEGSRLTVL.